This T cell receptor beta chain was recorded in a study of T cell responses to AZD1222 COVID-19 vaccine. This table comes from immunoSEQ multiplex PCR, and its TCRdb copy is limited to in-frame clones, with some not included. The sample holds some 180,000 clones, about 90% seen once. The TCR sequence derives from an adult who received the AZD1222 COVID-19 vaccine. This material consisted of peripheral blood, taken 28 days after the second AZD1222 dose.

CDR3 nucleotides: TGTGCCAGCTCACTCGCCGGGACAGGGACCGGGGAGCTGTTTTTT. Protein: CASSLAGTGTGELFF. This chain connects TRBV18 to TRBJ2-2; 9 bases fit TRBD1. With V trimmed by 4 bases and J by 5 bases, 5 bases remained unmatched. This CDR3 spans 15 amino acids. CDR1 KGHSH and CDR2 LQKENI come from the germline V gene.